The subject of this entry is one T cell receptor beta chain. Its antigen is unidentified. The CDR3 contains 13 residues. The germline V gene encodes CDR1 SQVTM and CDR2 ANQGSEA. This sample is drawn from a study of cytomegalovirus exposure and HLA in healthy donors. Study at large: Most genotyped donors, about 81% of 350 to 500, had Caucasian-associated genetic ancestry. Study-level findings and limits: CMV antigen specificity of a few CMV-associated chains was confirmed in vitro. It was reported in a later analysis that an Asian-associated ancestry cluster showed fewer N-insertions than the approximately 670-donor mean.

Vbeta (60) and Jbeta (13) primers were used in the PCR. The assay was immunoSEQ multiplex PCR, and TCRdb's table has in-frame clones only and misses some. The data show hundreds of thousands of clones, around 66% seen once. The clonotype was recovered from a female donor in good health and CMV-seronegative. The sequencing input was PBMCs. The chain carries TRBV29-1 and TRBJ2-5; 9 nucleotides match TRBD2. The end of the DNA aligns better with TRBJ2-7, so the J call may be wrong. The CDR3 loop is CSVGGGRGYEQYF. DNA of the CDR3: TGCAGCGTTGGAGGCGGGAGGGGCTACGAGCAGTACTTC.